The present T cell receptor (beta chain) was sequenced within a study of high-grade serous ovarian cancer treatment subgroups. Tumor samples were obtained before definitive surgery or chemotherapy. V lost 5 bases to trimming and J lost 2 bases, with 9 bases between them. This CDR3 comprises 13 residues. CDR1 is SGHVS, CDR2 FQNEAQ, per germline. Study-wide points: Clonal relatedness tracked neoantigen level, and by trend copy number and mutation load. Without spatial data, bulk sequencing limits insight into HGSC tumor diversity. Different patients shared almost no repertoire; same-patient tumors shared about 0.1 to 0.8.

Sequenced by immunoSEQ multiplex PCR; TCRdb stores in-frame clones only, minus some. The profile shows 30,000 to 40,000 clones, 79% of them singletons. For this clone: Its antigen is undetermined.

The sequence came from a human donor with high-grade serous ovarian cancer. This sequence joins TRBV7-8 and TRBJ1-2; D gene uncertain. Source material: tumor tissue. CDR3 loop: CASSLGLNYGYTF. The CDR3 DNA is TGTGCCAGCAGCCTCGGCCTGAACTATGGCTACACCTTC.